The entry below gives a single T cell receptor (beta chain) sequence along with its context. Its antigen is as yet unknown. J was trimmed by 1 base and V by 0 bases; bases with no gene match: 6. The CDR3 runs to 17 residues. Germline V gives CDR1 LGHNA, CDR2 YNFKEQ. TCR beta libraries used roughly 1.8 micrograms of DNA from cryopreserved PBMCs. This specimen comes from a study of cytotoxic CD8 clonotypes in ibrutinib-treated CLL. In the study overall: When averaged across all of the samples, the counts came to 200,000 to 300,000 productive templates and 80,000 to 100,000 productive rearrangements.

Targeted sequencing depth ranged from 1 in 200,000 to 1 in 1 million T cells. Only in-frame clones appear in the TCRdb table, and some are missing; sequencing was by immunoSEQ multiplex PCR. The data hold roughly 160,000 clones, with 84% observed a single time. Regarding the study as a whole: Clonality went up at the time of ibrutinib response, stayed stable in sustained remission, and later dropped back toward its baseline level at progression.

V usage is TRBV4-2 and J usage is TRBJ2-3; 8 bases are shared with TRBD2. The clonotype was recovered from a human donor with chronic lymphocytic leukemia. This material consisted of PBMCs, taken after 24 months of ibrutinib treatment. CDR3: CASSQDLAGGGTDTQYF. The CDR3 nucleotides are TGTGCCAGCAGCCAAGATCTGGCGGGAGGAGGCACAGATACGCAGTATTTT.